These T cell receptor beta chains were read from a single sample in a study of cytomegalovirus exposure and HLA in healthy donors. The repertoire was sequenced with immunoSEQ multiplex PCR; TCRdb's copy has only in-frame clones and lacks some. The sample holds approximately 92,000 clones, more than 65% seen once. Specimen: PBMCs. Every receptor here comes from a girl aged 2 to 9 in good health and CMV-seropositive. The CDR3 runs from the conserved cysteine through the conserved F or W.

V: TRBV6-5
CDR3: CASSYSSGKIDEQYF

V: TRBV10-3
CDR3: CAISDIAGGDNEQFF

V: TRBV7-2
CDR3: CASSARQGMNTEAFF

V: TRBV5-4
CDR3: CASSSGMNTEAFF

V: TRBV6-5
CDR3: CASGTGSKYF

V: TRBV6-5
CDR3: CASSYSQGYGYTF

V: TRBV6-6
CDR3: CASSRGQGNTEAFF

V: TRBV28
CDR3: CASSPSGHTDTQYF

V: TRBV5-1
CDR3: CASSLSAGDGYNEQFF

V: TRBV5-1
CDR3: CASSFRPPGYTDTQYF

V: TRBV18
CDR3: CASSPLDVATSSTGELFF

V: TRBV4-3
CDR3: CASSLELAENYNEQFF

V: TRBV28
CDR3: CASSFSDSPILPYEQYF

V: TRBV30
CDR3: CAWIPVGGAYEQYF

V: TRBV7-9
CDR3: CASSETGRGNTEAFF

V: TRBV30
CDR3: CAWYRRTGPLAIYF

V: TRBV6-5
CDR3: CASSGTGSSYNEQFF

V: TRBV30
CDR3: CAWKREGGKTQYF

V: TRBV5-1
CDR3: CASSFSSENTDTQYF

V: TRBV27
CDR3: CASSLWGPDTEAFF

V: TRBV29-1
CDR3: CSVEDRGTGGGYTF

V: TRBV6-6
CDR3: CASNTADYGYTF

V: TRBV27
CDR3: CASMARQKPYGYTF

V: TRBV5-4
CDR3: CASSLLWTGEETQYF

V: TRBV7-2
CDR3: CASSKVTSGSSRNEQFF

V: TRBV9
CDR3: CASSVGLGGTDTQYF

V: TRBV4-2
CDR3: CASSPLSLPGGYTF

V: TRBV11-2
CDR3: CASSPVQGALGEAFF

V: TRBV27
CDR3: CASSLTGLVYGYTF

V: TRBV6-1
CDR3: CASSEGFSGQGILAQHF

V: TRBV5-1
CDR3: CASSDWDRRMNTEAFF

V: TRBV7-6
CDR3: CASSLGGSATPLDTQYF

V: TRBV6-5
CDR3: CASSYTGQANYGYTF

V: TRBV28
CDR3: CASSFTGYSNQPQHF

V: TRBV29-1
CDR3: CSVETSVSYEQYF

V: TRBV11-2
CDR3: CASSKLLAGRYNEQFF